This TCR beta chain originates from a study of shared clonotypes between healthy human individuals. CDR3 length: 14 residues. The ends lost 4 bases at V and 2 bases at J; junction bases unmatched: 5. Per germline, CDR1 SGHDN and CDR2 FVKESK. Genomic DNA belonging to each subset was distributed in equal measure over several immunoSEQ plates. Generated by immunoSEQ multiplex PCR, the TCRdb table keeps only in-frame clones and is missing some. The data show some 2,100,000 clones, 85% to 95% seen once. Positively selected for CCR7, the CD45RO-negative cells used as naive CD8 cells excluded terminally differentiated effector memory CD45RA+ cells.

V and J are TRBV14 and TRBJ2-7; TRBD1 matches 7 bases. The receptor was isolated from a man aged 18 to 29 in good health. Some clones in this sample may be carry-over from other donors' samples. Source material: naive CD8+ T cells from PBMCs. The CDR3 DNA sequence: TGTGCCAGCAGCCCTGCGACAGGGACCTACGAGCAGTACTTC. Its protein is CASSPATGTYEQYF.